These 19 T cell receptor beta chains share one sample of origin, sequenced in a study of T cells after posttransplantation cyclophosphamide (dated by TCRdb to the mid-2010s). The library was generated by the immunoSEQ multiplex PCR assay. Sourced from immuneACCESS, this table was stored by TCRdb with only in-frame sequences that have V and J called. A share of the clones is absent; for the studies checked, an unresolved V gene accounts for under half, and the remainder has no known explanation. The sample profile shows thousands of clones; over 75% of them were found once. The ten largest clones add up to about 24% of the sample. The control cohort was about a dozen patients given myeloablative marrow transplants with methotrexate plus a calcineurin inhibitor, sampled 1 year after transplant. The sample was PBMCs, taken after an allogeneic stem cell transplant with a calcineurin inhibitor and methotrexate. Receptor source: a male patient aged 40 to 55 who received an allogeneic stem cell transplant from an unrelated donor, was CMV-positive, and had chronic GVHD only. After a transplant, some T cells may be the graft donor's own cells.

CDR3 region: CASSLGQQETQYF. The CDR3 nucleotides are TGTGCCAGCTCACTGGGACAGCAAGAGACCCAGTACTTC. The chain employs TRBV18 and TRBJ2-5, with 7 bases that match TRBD1. The CDR3 totals 13 residues. With V trimmed by 4 bases and J by 2 bases, 1 base remained unmatched. CDR1 is KGHSH and CDR2 is LQKENI in the germline V gene.

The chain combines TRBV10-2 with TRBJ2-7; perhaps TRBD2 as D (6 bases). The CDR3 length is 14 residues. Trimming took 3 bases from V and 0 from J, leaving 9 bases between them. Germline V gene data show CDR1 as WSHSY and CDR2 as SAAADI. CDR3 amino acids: CASSDWDFSYEQYF. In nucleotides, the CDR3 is TGCGCCAGCAGTGATTGGGACTTCTCCTACGAGCAGTACTTC.

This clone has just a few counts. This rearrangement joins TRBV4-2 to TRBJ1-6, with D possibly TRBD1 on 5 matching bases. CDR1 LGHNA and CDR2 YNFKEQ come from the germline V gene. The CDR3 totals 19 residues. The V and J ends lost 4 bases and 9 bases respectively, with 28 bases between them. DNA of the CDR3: TGTGCCAGCAGCCCGCCGTCCTACAGGCCGGATTCTATGGGTTCACCCCTCCACTTT. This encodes CASSPPSYRPDSMGSPLHF.

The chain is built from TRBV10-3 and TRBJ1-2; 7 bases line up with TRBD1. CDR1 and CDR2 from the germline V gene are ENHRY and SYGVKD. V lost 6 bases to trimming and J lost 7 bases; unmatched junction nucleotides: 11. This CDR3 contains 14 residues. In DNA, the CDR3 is TGTGCCATCAGGGGGACAGACTTAGCCCTTGGCTACACCTTC. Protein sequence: CAIRGTDLALGYTF.

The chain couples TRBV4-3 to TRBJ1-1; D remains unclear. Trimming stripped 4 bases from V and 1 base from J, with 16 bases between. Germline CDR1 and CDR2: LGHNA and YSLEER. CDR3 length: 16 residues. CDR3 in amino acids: CASSPGEWSENTEAFF. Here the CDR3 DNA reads TGCGCCAGCAGCCCTGGAGAATGGAGCGAGAACACTGAAGCTTTCTTT.

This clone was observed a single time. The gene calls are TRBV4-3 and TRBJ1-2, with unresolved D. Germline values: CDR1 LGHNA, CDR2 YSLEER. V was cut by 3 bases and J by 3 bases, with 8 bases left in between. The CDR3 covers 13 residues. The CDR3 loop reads CASSQSGYYGYTF. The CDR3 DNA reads TGCGCCAGCAGCCAGTCCGGTTACTATGGCTACACCTTC.

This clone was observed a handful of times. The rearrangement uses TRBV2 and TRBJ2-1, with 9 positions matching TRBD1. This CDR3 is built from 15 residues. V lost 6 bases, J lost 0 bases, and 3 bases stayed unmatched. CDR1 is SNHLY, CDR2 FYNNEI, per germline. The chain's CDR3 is CASRGQGYSYNEQFF. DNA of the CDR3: TGTGCCAGCAGGGGACAGGGTTACTCCTACAATGAGCAGTTCTTC.

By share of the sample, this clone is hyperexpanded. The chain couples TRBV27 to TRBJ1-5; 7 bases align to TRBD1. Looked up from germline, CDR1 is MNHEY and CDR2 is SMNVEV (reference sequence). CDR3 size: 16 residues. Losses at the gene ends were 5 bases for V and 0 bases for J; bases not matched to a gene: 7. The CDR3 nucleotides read TGTGCCAGCAGTCCGACGGGACAGTATAGCAATCAGCCCCAGCATTTT. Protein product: CASSPTGQYSNQPQHF.

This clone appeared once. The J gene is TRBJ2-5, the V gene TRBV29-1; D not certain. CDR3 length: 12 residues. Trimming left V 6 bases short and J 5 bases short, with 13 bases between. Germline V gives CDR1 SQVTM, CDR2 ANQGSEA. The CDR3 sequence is CSVAAFMETQYF. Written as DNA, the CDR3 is TGCAGCGTCGCGGCCTTTATGGAGACCCAGTACTTC.

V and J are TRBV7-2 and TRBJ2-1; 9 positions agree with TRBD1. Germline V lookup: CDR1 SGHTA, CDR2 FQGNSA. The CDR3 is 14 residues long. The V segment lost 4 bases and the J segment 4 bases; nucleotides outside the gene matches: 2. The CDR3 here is CASSWTGDYNEQFF. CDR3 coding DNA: TGTGCCAGCAGCTGGACAGGGGATTACAATGAGCAGTTCTTC.

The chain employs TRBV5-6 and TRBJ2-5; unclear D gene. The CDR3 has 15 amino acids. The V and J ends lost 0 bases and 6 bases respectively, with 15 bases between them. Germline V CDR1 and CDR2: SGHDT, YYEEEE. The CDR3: CASSLGTPGLKTQYF. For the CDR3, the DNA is TGTGCCAGCAGCTTGGGAACGCCCGGGTTAAAGACCCAGTACTTC.

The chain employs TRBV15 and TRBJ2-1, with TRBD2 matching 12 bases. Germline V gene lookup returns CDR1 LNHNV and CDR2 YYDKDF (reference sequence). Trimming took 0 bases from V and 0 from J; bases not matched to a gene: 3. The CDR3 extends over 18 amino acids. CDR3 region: CATSRDTSGGSSYNEQFF. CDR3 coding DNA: TGTGCCACCAGCAGAGACACTAGCGGGGGGAGCTCCTACAATGAGCAGTTCTTC.

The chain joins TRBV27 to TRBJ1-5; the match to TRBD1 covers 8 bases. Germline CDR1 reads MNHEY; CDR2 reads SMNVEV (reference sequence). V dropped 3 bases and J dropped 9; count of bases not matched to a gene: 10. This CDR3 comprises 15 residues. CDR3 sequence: CASSLGRQGTWPQHF. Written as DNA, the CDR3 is TGTGCCAGCAGTTTGGGTAGACAGGGGACATGGCCCCAGCATTTT.

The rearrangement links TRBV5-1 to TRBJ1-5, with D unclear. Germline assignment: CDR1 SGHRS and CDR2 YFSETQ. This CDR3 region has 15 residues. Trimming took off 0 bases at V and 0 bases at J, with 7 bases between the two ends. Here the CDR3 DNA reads TGCGCCAGCAGCTTGGGGGAGGGTAGCAATCAGCCCCAGCATTTT. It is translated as CASSLGEGSNQPQHF. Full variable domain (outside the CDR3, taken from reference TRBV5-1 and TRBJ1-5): KAGVTQTPRYLIKTRGQQVTLSCSPISGHRSVSWYQQTPGQGLQFLFEYFSETQRNKGNFPGRFSGRQFSNSRSEMNVSTLELGDSALYLCASSLGEGSNQPQHFGDGTRLSIL.

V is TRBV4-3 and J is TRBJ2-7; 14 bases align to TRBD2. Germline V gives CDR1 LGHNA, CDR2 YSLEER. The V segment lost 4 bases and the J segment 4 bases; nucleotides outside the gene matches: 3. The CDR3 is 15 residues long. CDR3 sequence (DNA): TGCGCCAGCAGCCGCCGACTAGCGGGGGGGTACGAGCAGTACTTC. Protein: CASSRRLAGGYEQYF.

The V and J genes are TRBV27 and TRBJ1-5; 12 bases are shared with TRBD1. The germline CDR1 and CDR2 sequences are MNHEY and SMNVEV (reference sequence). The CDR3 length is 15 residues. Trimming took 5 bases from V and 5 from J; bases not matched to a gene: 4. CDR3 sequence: CASSVGQGAYQPQHF. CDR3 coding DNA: TGTGCCAGCAGTGTGGGACAGGGGGCCTATCAGCCCCAGCATTTT.

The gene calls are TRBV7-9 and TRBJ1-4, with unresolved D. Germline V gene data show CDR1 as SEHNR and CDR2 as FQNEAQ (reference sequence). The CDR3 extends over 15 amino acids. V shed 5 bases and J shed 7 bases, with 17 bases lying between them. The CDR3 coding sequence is TGTGCCAGCAGCGCTGAAAAGACTCCCAGTGAAAAACTGTTTTTT. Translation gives CASSAEKTPSEKLFF.

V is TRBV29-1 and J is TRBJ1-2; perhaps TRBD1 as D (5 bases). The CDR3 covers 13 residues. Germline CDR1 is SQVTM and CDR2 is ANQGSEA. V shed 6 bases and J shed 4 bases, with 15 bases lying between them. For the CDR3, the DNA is TGCAGCGTATTAGCCGGGGGTCCCTATGGCTACACCTTC. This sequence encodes CSVLAGGPYGYTF.

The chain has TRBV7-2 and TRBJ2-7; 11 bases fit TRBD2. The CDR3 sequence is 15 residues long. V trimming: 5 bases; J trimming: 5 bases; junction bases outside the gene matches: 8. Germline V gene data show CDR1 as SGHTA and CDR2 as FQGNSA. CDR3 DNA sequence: TGTGCCAGCAGCGCGCCGACTAGCGGGAATAACGAGCAGTACTTC. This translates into CASSAPTSGNNEQYF.